This T cell receptor (beta chain) was observed in a study of cytomegalovirus exposure and HLA in healthy donors. Germline loops: CDR1 SGDLS, CDR2 YYNGEE. The CDR3 is made up of 16 amino acids. Unmatched junction bases numbered 2, after V lost 0 bases and J lost 4 bases. The primer mix had 60 Vbeta and 13 Jbeta primers. Generated by immunoSEQ multiplex PCR, the TCRdb table keeps only in-frame clones and is missing some. The sample contains around 160,000 clones, 73% of which appear only once. The chain recombines TRBV9 with TRBJ2-3, with 13 bases aligning to TRBD2. Sequencing was performed on PBMCs. The clonotype was recovered from a woman younger than 35 in good health and CMV-seronegative. CDR3 sequence reads: CASSVGLAGGADTQYF. Written as DNA, the CDR3 is TGTGCCAGCAGCGTAGGACTAGCGGGAGGAGCAGATACGCAGTATTTT.